The source of this TCR beta chain is a study of T cell changes during pregnancy in multiple sclerosis. The V end was cut by 6 bases, the J end by 0 bases, with 9 bases between. Germline V gives CDR1 LNHDA, CDR2 SQIVND (reference sequence). The CDR3 has 14 amino acids. Generated by immunoSEQ multiplex PCR, the TCRdb table keeps only in-frame clones and is missing some. The table lists about 59,000 clones, approximately 90% of them singletons. The clonotype comes from a female donor in good health, enrolled as a control in a pregnancy study. This chain links TRBV19 with TRBJ1-5; no reliable D call. This material consisted of peripheral blood, taken in the third trimester of pregnancy. The CDR3 DNA sequence: TGTGCCAGTAGGGCAGACTTTAGCAATCAGCCCCAGCATTTT. It is translated as CASRADFSNQPQHF.